These T cell receptor beta chains were read from a single sample in a study of T cells in Graves' hyperthyroidism and ophthalmopathy. TCRdb reanalysed the multiplex PCR reads using MiXCR and keeps one entry per CDR3 protein. The sample has around 420,000 distinct CDR3 sequences; 15% to 18% are singletons. Specimen: blood. The origin of the receptors is a woman aged 18-35 years with Graves' hyperthyroidism. The CDR3 runs from the conserved cysteine through the conserved F or W. The D gene is left open where the match is weak. Some rows have no size entry. The others give once, few or many, or a class for an expanded clone.

d_call,clone_size,v_call,j_call,cdr3_aa,cdr3_nt
NA,NA,TRBV6-2/TRBV6-3,TRBJ1-2,CASSYINEQSYGYTF,TGTGCCAGCAGTTACATAAACGAGCAGAGCTATGGCTACACCTTC
TRBD2,NA,TRBV2,TRBJ2-2,CASRASLALLGPGELFF,TGTGCCAGCAGAGCCTCACTAGCGCTGCTCGGCCCCGGGGAGCTGTTTTTT
NA,many,TRBV7-3,TRBJ1-2,CASSLSSGYGYTF,TGTGCCAGCAGCTTAAGCAGTGGCTATGGCTACACCTTC
NA,many,TRBV6-1,TRBJ2-1,CASSSWNNEQFF,TGTGCCAGCAGTTCCTGGAACAATGAGCAGTTCTTC
NA,NA,TRBV28,TRBJ2-4,CASSLIGAKNIQYF,TGTGCCAGCAGTCTCATCGGAGCCAAAAACATTCAGTACTTC
NA,NA,TRBV18,TRBJ2-2,CASSPAGPPQIGELFF,TGTGCCAGCTCACCTGCCGGCCCGCCCCAAATCGGGGAGCTGTTTTTT
TRBD1,many,TRBV28,TRBJ1-1,CASSLPQGVTEAFF,TGTGCCAGCAGTCTACCACAGGGGGTCACTGAAGCTTTCTTT
TRBD2,many,TRBV5-1,TRBJ2-7,CASSWNPSGPYEQYF,TGCGCCAGCAGCTGGAACCCTAGCGGCCCCTACGAGCAGTACTTC
TRBD1,NA,TRBV28,TRBJ2-1,CASTLTGPRNEQFF,TGTGCCAGCACCCTGACAGGGCCTAGGAATGAGCAGTTCTTC
NA,many,TRBV6-1,TRBJ1-2,CASSEKTEYGYTF,TGTGCCAGCAGTGAAAAGACAGAGTATGGCTACACCTTC
TRBD1,many,TRBV6-1,TRBJ2-5,CASSYGTGQETQYF,TGTGCCAGCAGCTATGGGACAGGCCAAGAGACCCAGTACTTC
TRBD1,many,TRBV5-5,TRBJ2-7,CASSLQDRGNEQYF,TGTGCCAGCAGCTTACAAGACAGGGGCAACGAGCAGTACTTC
NA,NA,TRBV5-1,TRBJ1-6,CASSFWAGAGSPLHF,TGCGCCAGCAGCTTCTGGGCGGGGGCTGGTTCACCCCTCCACTTT
TRBD2,NA,TRBV19,TRBJ2-5,CASSPRTSSQQETQYF,TGTGCCAGTAGTCCACGGACTAGCTCCCAGCAAGAGACCCAGTACTTC
TRBD1,many,TRBV6-1,TRBJ1-6,CASSEKGAGGINNSPLHF,TGTGCCAGCAGTGAGAAGGGAGCAGGGGGCATCAATAATTCACCCCTCCACTTT
NA,NA,TRBV4-3,TRBJ2-5,CASSLVWGRETQYF,TGCGCCAGCAGCTTGGTTTGGGGGCGAGAGACCCAGTACTTC
NA,many,TRBV5-1,TRBJ1-2,CASSLGNREDGYTF,TGCGCCAGCAGCTTGGGGAACAGGGAGGATGGCTACACCTTC
TRBD1,NA,TRBV25-1,TRBJ1-2,CASSEGTGAGYTF,TGTGCCAGCAGCGAGGGGACAGGCGCTGGCTACACCTTC
NA,many,TRBV11-2,TRBJ1-3,CASSAQTGLSSGNTIYF,TGTGCCAGCAGCGCGCAGACAGGATTAAGCTCTGGAAACACCATATATTTT
TRBD1,many,TRBV7-3,TRBJ2-3,CASSLQGATADTQYF,TGTGCCAGCAGCCTACAGGGGGCGACCGCAGATACGCAGTATTTT
NA,many,TRBV24-1,TRBJ1-5,CATSPAGSGSNQPQHF,TGTGCCACCAGCCCAGCGGGAAGTGGGAGCAATCAGCCCCAGCATTTT
TRBD2,many,TRBV5-8,TRBJ2-1,CASSLGRLAGHNEQFF,TGTGCCAGCAGCTTGGGTCGACTAGCGGGACACAATGAGCAGTTCTTC
TRBD2,NA,TRBV19,TRBJ2-3,CASSIKRGVTDTQYF,TGTGCCAGTAGTATCAAGCGGGGAGTCACAGATACGCAGTATTTT